Below are 14 T cell receptor beta chains sequenced from a single sample in a study of T cell responses to AZD1222 COVID-19 vaccine (dated by TCRdb to about 2021). Read against the paper, the sample's time point label means: baseline before first vaccination. Receptors were amplified or captured by the immunoSEQ multiplex PCR assay. Entries here come from immuneACCESS through TCRdb and include only in-frame sequences with V and J called. Some clones fail to appear in such tables; in the studies checked, an unresolved V gene covers under half of the shortfall, and the cause of the remainder is unknown. The sample profile shows roughly 100,000 clones; around nine tenths of them were found once. The biggest ten clones account for just under 3% of the sample. The sequences come from peripheral blood, collected on day 0 of AZD1222 vaccination. Source of these receptors: an adult in good health.

This rearrangement joins TRBV5-4 to TRBJ2-6; no definite D call. CDR3 length: 15 residues. The V gene lost 2 bases and the J gene lost 3 bases, with 9 bases spanning the gap. Germline-derived CDR1 and CDR2 are SGHNT and YYREEE (reference sequence). DNA for the CDR3: TGTGCCAGCAGCTTAAAGGGCTTTGGGGCCAACGTCCTGACTTTC. Residues: CASSLKGFGANVLTF.

The gene calls are TRBV6-5 and TRBJ2-1, with TRBD2 as a possible D gene (6 bases). Trimming cost V 7 bases and J 12 bases, with 13 bases left between them. This CDR3 contains 11 residues. Germline values: CDR1 MNHEY, CDR2 SVGAGI. The CDR3 nucleotides are TGTGCCAGCACGGGCGGGGAGCGGCAGTTCTTC. Its translation is CASTGGERQFF.

The genes are TRBV23-1 and TRBJ2-3; TRBD1 agrees at 7 bases. TRBV23-1 is an ORF, and what it does is uncertain. V trimming: 4 bases; J trimming: 3 bases; junction bases outside the gene matches: 25. The CDR3 consists of 21 residues. The DNA of the CDR3 is TGCGCCAGCAGTCCTTCAGGCAGGGGGTCCCACAGGGGACGCACGACAGATACGCAGTATTTT. Translating gives CASSPSGRGSHRGRTTDTQYF.

V and J are TRBV11-3 and TRBJ1-4; 7 positions match TRBD1. The trim removed 5 bases at V and 3 bases at J, leaving 6 bases unmatched. CDR1 is SGHNT, CDR2 YENEEA, per germline. This CDR3 is built from 15 residues. The CDR3 here is CASSPRGQPNEKLFF. CDR3 bases: TGTGCCAGCAGCCCTAGGGGACAGCCTAATGAAAAACTGTTTTTT.

This sequence joins TRBV7-2 and TRBJ2-3, with a possible D match to TRBD1 (7 bases). Trimming pared 0 bases from V and 1 base from J, leaving 11 bases between. CDR1 is SGHTA and CDR2 is FQGNSA in the germline V gene. This CDR3 is built from 16 residues. The CDR3 here is CASSLAGRGGTDTQYF. The DNA of the CDR3 is TGTGCCAGCAGCTTAGCTGGCAGGGGGGGCACAGATACGCAGTATTTT.

CDR3: CASSDPSVSYNEQFF. DNA of the CDR3: TGTGCCAGCAGTGATCCTAGCGTGTCCTACAATGAGCAGTTCTTC. The gene calls are TRBV25-1 and TRBJ2-1; TRBD2 is a possible D gene (6 bases). Trimming stripped 3 bases from V and 1 base from J, with 10 bases between. The CDR3 is 15 amino acids. Germline CDR1 MGHDK, CDR2 SYGVNS.

V usage is TRBV7-2 and J usage is TRBJ1-1; TRBD1 matches 10 bases. The CDR3 contains 15 residues. The junction had 9 bases not matched to a gene; V was cut back by 6 bases and J by 5 bases. Per the germline V gene, CDR1 is SGHTA and CDR2 is FQGNSA. The CDR3 protein is CASSTRQGAKTEAFF. For the CDR3, the DNA is TGTGCCAGCAGTACGAGACAGGGGGCAAAAACTGAAGCTTTCTTT.

V is TRBV6-5 and J is TRBJ2-5; D unclear. V was cut by 7 bases and J by 1 base, with 13 bases left in between. The germline V gene encodes CDR1 MNHEY and CDR2 SVGAGI. This CDR3 spans 14 amino acids. The chain's CDR3 is CASTPRGVQETQYF. Written as DNA, the CDR3 is TGTGCCAGCACCCCCCGTGGGGTCCAAGAGACCCAGTACTTC.

This clone occurred once. The chain uses TRBV14 and TRBJ2-3; D remains ambiguous. V shed 0 bases and J shed 2 bases, with 12 bases lying between them. The CDR3 loop spans 16 amino acids. The germline CDR1 and CDR2 sequences are SGHDN and FVKESK. The CDR3 coding sequence is TGTGCCAGCAGCCAAGATCTGGGTGCTTTCACAGATACGCAGTATTTT. This gives the protein CASSQDLGAFTDTQYF.

V gene TRBV9 combines with J gene TRBJ2-3; a possible D gene is TRBD2 (6 bases). Germline V CDR1 and CDR2: SGDLS, YYNGEE. The V end lost 0 bases, the J end lost 0 bases, and 14 bases lay between the germline ends. This CDR3 has 17 residues. The CDR3 spells CASSVEVGGVSTDTQYF. In nucleotides, the CDR3 is TGTGCCAGCAGCGTAGAAGTCGGCGGGGTTAGCACAGATACGCAGTATTTT. Full variable domain (rest looked up from reference TRBV9 and TRBJ2-3): DSGVTQTPKHLITATGQRVTLRCSPRSGDLSVYWYQQSLDQGLQFLIQYYNGEERAKGNILERFSAQQFPDLHSELNLSSLELGDSALYFCASSVEVGGVSTDTQYFGPGTRLTVL.

The V call is TRBV20-1, the J call TRBJ2-5, with no clear D. The CDR3 is made up of 11 amino acids. Germline-derived CDR1 and CDR2 are DFQATT and SNEGSKA (reference sequence). The V and J ends lost 5 bases and 4 bases respectively, with 8 bases between them. CDR3 residues: CSAHWSETQYF. The CDR3, as DNA: TGCAGTGCTCATTGGTCAGAGACCCAGTACTTC.

V usage is TRBV5-1 and J usage is TRBJ2-7; possible D gene TRBD1, 7 bases. The V and J ends lost 4 bases and 2 bases respectively, with 19 bases between them. The CDR3 consists of 16 residues. Germline loops: CDR1 SGHRS, CDR2 YFSETQ. CDR3 residues: CASSPRTGGIPYEQYF. CDR3 nucleotides: TGCGCCAGCAGCCCCCGGACAGGAGGGATACCCTACGAGCAGTACTTC.

The chain links TRBV6-5 to TRBJ2-3; no firm D call. CDR3 size: 11 residues. With 6 bases removed from V and 4 bases from J, the gap between germline ends came to 5 bases. Germline assignment: CDR1 MNHEY and CDR2 SVGAGI. CDR3: CASRNADTQYF. The CDR3 region has the DNA TGTGCCAGCAGAAACGCAGATACGCAGTATTTT.

This chain joins TRBV7-8 and TRBJ1-3; unclear D gene. V was cut by 6 bases and J by 4 bases, with 16 bases left in between. CDR3 size: 15 residues. The germline V gene encodes CDR1 SGHVS and CDR2 FQNEAQ. CDR3 nucleotide sequence: TGTGCCAGCAGTCTAGGGCGGAGCACAGGAAACACCATATATTTT. Translating it yields CASSLGRSTGNTIYF.